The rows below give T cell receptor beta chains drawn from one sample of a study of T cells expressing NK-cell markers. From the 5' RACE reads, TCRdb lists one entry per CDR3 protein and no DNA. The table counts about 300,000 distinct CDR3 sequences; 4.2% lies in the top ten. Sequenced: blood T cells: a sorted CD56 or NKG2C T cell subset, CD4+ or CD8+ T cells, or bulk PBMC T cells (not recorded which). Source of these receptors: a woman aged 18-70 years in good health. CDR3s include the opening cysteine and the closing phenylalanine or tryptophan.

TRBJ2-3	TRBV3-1	CASSREANTQYF
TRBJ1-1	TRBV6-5	CASVLGALGTEAFF
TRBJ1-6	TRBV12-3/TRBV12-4	CASSYNRGLNNSPLHF
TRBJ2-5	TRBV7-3	CASSLTTGQRETQYF
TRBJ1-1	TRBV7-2	CASSPGVMNTEAFF
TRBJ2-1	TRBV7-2	CASRRTSGGYNEQFF
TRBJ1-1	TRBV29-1	CSVTGQMNTEAFF
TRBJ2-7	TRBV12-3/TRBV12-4	CASSWGGAHEQYF
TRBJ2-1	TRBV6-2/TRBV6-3	CASSPTKGLAGEDEQFF
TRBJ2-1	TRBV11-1	CASSFRGQGAYNEQFF
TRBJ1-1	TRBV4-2	CASSQVENTEAFF
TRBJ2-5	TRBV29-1	CSDGLWETQYF
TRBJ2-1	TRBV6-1	CASSPRLAGVNEQFF
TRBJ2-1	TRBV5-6	CASSLTANNEQFF
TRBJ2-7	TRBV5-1	CASSLSPGTSYEQYF
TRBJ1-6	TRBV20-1	CSARKLENRGNNSPLHF
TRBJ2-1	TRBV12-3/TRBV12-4	CASSPTSGGRNEQFF
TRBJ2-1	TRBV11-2	CASSPLRQSYNEQFF
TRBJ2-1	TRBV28	CASSSPPGTVAAYNEQFF
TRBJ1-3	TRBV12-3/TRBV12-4	CASSSTRNTIYF
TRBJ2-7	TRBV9	CASSVQQISGEQYF
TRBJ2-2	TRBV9	CASSVVAATGELFF
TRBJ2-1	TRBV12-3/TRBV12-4	CASSPRTGTRPLEQFF
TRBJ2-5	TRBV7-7	CASSLDGTGSGETQYF
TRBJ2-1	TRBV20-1	CSATLVGGRYNEQFF
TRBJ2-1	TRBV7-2	CASSLAPGQGNEQFF
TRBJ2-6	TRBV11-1	CASSFRDGPSGANVLTF
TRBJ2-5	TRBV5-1	CASSLSGGQETQYF
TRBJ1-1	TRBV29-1	CSVEKTGGAAEAFF
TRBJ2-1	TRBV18	CASSPLGTKTNEQFF
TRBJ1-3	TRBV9	CASSVEDRTGNTIYF
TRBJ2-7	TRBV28	CASSLLGPPYEQYF
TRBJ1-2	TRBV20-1	CSARDYRTNYGYTF
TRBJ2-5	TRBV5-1	CASSFGQRQETQYF
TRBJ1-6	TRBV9	CASSETLETGFWNSPLHF
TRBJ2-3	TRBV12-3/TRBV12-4	CASRPGTSRGDTQYF
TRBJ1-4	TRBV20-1	CSANRGNEKLFF
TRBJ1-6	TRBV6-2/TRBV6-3	CASSLGEDSPLHF
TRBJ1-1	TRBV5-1	CASSDIQGPTNTEAFF
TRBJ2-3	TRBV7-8	CASSFNSATDTQYF
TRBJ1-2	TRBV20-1	CSAPGQYLNYGYTF
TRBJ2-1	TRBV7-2	CASSSPGLAGLEQFF
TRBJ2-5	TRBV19	CASNLGQGMGETQYF
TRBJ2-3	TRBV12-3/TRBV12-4	CASSLGPGVGEDTQYF
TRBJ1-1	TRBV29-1	CSVVEGVQNTEAFF
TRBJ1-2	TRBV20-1	CSARGDGAIGYGYTF
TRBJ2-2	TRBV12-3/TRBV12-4	CASTDRDSSGELFF
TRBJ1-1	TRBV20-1	CSAGQGITEAFF
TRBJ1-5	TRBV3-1	CASSQGWGGNQPQHF
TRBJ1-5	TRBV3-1	CASSQGQGFYQPQHF
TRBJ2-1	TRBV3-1	CASSQAGYYNEQFF
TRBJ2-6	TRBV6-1	CASRPPGANVLTF
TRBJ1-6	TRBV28	CASSRDSTQSPLHF
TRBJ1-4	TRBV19	CASSMISEKLFF
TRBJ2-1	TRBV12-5	CASGRRLSNEQFF
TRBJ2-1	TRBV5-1	CASSLVVGGSEQFF
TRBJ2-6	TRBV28	CASSPEGGGANVLTF
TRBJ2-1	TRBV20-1	CSAIGRWNEQFF
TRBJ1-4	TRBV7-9	CASSIDATNEKLFF
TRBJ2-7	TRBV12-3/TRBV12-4	CASSHRGASYEQYF